This passage covers 30 T cell receptor beta chains from one sample sequenced in a study of T cell changes during pregnancy in multiple sclerosis. Measured with immunoSEQ multiplex PCR; TCRdb has only the in-frame clones, and not every one. The data contain around 120,000 clones, more than 85% of them seen just once; the ten biggest clones take up about 3%. Sequences were derived from peripheral blood, sampled after pregnancy. Every receptor here comes from a female donor with multiple sclerosis, enrolled in a pregnancy study.

This rearrangement joins TRBV27 to TRBJ2-7; tentative D call: TRBD2 (5 bases). The V gene lost 5 bases and the J gene lost 4 bases, with 12 bases spanning the gap. This CDR3 spans 13 amino acids. The germline V gene encodes CDR1 MNHEY and CDR2 SMNVEV (reference sequence). The CDR3 nucleotides read TGTGCCAGCAGTCCCCGGGGAGTTTACGAGCAGTACTTC. Amino acid sequence: CASSPRGVYEQYF.

The genes are TRBV11-3 and TRBJ2-3; TRBD1 matches at 9 bases. With V trimmed by 5 bases and J by 2 bases, 11 bases remained unmatched. CDR3 length: 17 residues. Per germline, CDR1 SGHNT and CDR2 YENEEA. The CDR3 DNA is TGTGCCAGCAGCACAGGGGGCTGGGGGCAAAACACAGATACGCAGTATTTT. It codes for CASSTGGWGQNTDTQYF.

This clone was observed a single time. This chain connects TRBV5-6 to TRBJ2-3; D ambiguous. The CDR3 loop spans 15 amino acids. Trimming left V 0 bases short and J 0 bases short, with 8 bases between. The germline V gene has CDR1 SGHDT and CDR2 YYEEEE. The CDR3 loop reads CASSLVGPSTDTQYF. The CDR3 DNA is TGTGCCAGCAGCTTGGTGGGCCCTAGCACAGATACGCAGTATTTT.

This chain uses TRBV5-5 with TRBJ1-5; tentatively, D is TRBD1 (6 bases). The CDR3 contains 14 residues. The V gene's germline CDR1 is SGHKS and CDR2 YYEKEE (reference sequence). V shed 6 bases and J shed 2 bases, with 12 bases lying between them. CDR3 amino acids: CASMAGGGNQPQHF. DNA of the CDR3: TGTGCCAGCATGGCGGGGGGCGGCAATCAGCCCCAGCATTTT.

This sequence joins TRBV4-1 and TRBJ1-1; D remains unclear. Trimming removed 2 bases at V and 2 bases at J, with 3 bases between. The CDR3 is 12 residues long. CDR1 and CDR2 (germline): MGHRA, YSYEKL. The CDR3 nucleotides read TGCGCCAGCAGCCAATCTAACACTGAAGCTTTCTTT. The encoded protein is CASSQSNTEAFF.

This chain uses TRBV4-1 with TRBJ1-1; tentative D call: TRBD1 (5 bases). This CDR3 has 14 residues. The germline V and J ends were trimmed by 1 base and 3 bases, with 9 bases remaining between them. The germline V gene encodes CDR1 MGHRA and CDR2 YSYEKL. CDR3 sequence (DNA): TGCGCCAGCAGCCAAGTTGCGGGGGACACTGAAGCTTTCTTT. It codes for CASSQVAGDTEAFF.

CDR3 sequence reads: CASSSSGIQGPSTDTQYF. For the CDR3, the DNA is TGTGCCAGCAGCTCATCCGGGATACAGGGACCTAGCACAGATACGCAGTATTTT. This chain links TRBV7-3 with TRBJ2-3; D might be TRBD1 (6 bases). In germline, CDR1 is SGHTA, CDR2 FQGTGA. The CDR3 has 18 amino acids. V was shortened by 4 bases and J by 0 bases, with 20 bases between the two germline ends.

J is TRBJ1-1 and V is TRBV21-1; the table's D call TRBD1 went unverified against the DNA. TRBV21-1 constitutes a pseudogene. The CDR3 contains 15 residues. The CDR3 here is CASSKGDREDTEAFF. The CDR3 DNA reads as TGTGCCAGCAGCAAAGGGGACAGGGAGGACACTGAAGCTTTCTTT.

The J gene is TRBJ2-2, the V gene TRBV5-4, with TRBD1 identical over 10 bases. V was pared by 4 bases and J by 4 bases, with 7 bases of the junction left unmatched. The CDR3 contains 16 residues. Germline assignment: CDR1 SGHNT and CDR2 YYREEE (reference sequence). As DNA, the CDR3 is TGTGCCAGCAGCACCGGGAGGACAGGGGGCACCGGGGAGCTGTTTTTT. This gives the protein CASSTGRTGGTGELFF.

This chain links TRBV5-1 with TRBJ2-2, with TRBD1 as a possible D gene (6 bases). V lost 7 bases and J lost 10, with 11 bases in between. CDR3 length: 11 residues. Germline V CDR1 and CDR2: SGHRS, YFSETQ. CDR3 nucleotides: TGCGCCAGCCAACAGGGTGCGGAGCTGTTTTTT. This gives the protein CASQQGAELFF.

The chain uses TRBV7-9 and TRBJ2-5, with a possible D match to TRBD1 (5 bases). CDR3 length equals 15 residues. The V gene's germline CDR1 is SEHNR and CDR2 FQNEAQ (reference sequence). Trimming took 4 bases from V and 0 from J, leaving 12 bases between them. The CDR3 is CASSYLTVNQETQYF. CDR3 coding DNA: TGTGCCAGCAGCTACCTGACAGTGAACCAAGAGACCCAGTACTTC.

This sequence joins TRBV10-1 and TRBJ2-3, with 11 bases that match TRBD2. J was trimmed by 1 base and V by 6 bases; bases with no gene match: 3. The CDR3 consists of 15 residues. The germline V gene encodes CDR1 WNHNN and CDR2 SYGVQD (reference sequence). The DNA for the CDR3 is TGCGCCAGCAGCCAGACTAGCGGGGGCACAGATACGCAGTATTTT. Its translation: CASSQTSGGTDTQYF.

The J gene is TRBJ1-1, the V gene TRBV2; 7 nucleotides align to TRBD1. V trimming: 4 bases; J trimming: 6 bases; junction bases outside the gene matches: 5. The CDR3 spans 13 residues. CDR1 is SNHLY, CDR2 FYNNEI, per germline. The CDR3 DNA is TGTGCCAGCAGTGCCGACAGGGTGGCTGAAGCTTTCTTT. Encoded protein: CASSADRVAEAFF.

The chain couples TRBV6-1 to TRBJ1-4; 8 bases agree with TRBD1. CDR1 is MNHNS, CDR2 SASEGT, per germline. The junction had 15 bases not matched to a gene; V was cut back by 1 base and J by 5 bases. The CDR3 runs 19 residues. The CDR3 sequence: CASSEVDFQGAWENEKLFF. Here the CDR3 DNA reads TGTGCCAGCAGTGAAGTCGATTTTCAGGGGGCCTGGGAGAATGAAAAACTGTTTTTT.

The chain recombines TRBV28 with TRBJ1-6, with 9 bases lining up with TRBD1. After removal of 1 base from V and 8 bases from J, the junction contained 9 bases not matched to a gene. This CDR3 has 17 residues. The germline V gene has CDR1 MDHEN and CDR2 SYDVKM. The CDR3 DNA reads TGTGCCAGCAGTTTATTAAAGGGGACAGGGTTTCATTCACCCCTCCACTTT. It yields the protein CASSLLKGTGFHSPLHF. The full variable domain, completed using reference TRBV28 and TRBJ1-6, is DVKVTQSSRYLVKRTGEKVFLECVQDMDHENMFWYRQDPGLGLRLIYFSYDVKMKEKGDIPEGYSVSREKKERFSLILESASTNQTSMYLCASSLLKGTGFHSPLHFGNGTRLTVT.

The table lists this clone with a few counts. The chain recombines TRBV7-2 with TRBJ1-2; 8 positions match TRBD1. The CDR3 totals 13 residues. The trim removed 5 bases at V and 8 bases at J, leaving 7 bases unmatched. From germline, CDR1 is SGHTA and CDR2 FQGNSA. The DNA for the CDR3 is TGTGCCAGCAGCCTCGCAGGGGGCGCAGGCTACACCTTC. Protein sequence: CASSLAGGAGYTF.

The chain uses TRBV27 and TRBJ2-7; tentative D call: TRBD2 (6 bases). CDR3 length: 13 amino acids. V was shortened by 3 bases and J by 3 bases, with 9 bases between the two germline ends. Germline CDR1 and CDR2: MNHEY and SMNVEV (reference sequence). As DNA, the CDR3 is TGTGCCAGCAGTTTGGGGGGTGGCTACGAGCAGTACTTC. It is translated as CASSLGGGYEQYF.

J is TRBJ1-5 and V is TRBV13; D is perhaps TRBD1 (6 bases). Germline V gives CDR1 PRHDT, CDR2 FYEKMQ (reference sequence). The V end was cut by 5 bases, the J end by 5 bases, with 10 bases between. The CDR3 runs 13 residues. CDR3 nucleotide sequence: TGTGCCAGCAGCACCAAGGGGGATCAGCCCCAGCATTTT. Protein: CASSTKGDQPQHF.

V gene TRBV5-4 combines with J gene TRBJ2-1, with a tentative D call TRBD1 (6 bases). Per the germline V gene, CDR1 is SGHNT and CDR2 is YYREEE (reference sequence). V was clipped by 2 bases and J by 6 bases, with 15 bases between them. The CDR3 extends over 15 amino acids. CDR3 in DNA: TGTGCCAGCAGCTTCTGGGTACAGGGCCCCAATGAGCAGTTCTTC. Its protein product is CASSFWVQGPNEQFF.

V gene TRBV4-1 combines with J gene TRBJ2-2, with 12 bases matching TRBD2. The J segment lost 10 bases and the V segment lost 1 base, leaving 4 bases of the junction unmatched. This CDR3 is 15 amino acids long. The germline gives CDR1 MGHRA, CDR2 YSYEKL. CDR3 bases: TGCGCCAGCAGCCAAGCGCTAGCGGGGGGGATGGAGCTGTTTTTT. Protein: CASSQALAGGMELFF.

The chain recombines TRBV9 with TRBJ2-5; 7 positions match TRBD2. V was clipped by 2 bases and J by 0 bases; unmatched bases: 7. The CDR3 length is 16 residues. Germline CDR1 and CDR2: SGDLS and YYNGEE. The chain's CDR3 is CASSVSPLANQETQYF. For the CDR3, the DNA is TGTGCCAGCAGCGTGTCCCCACTAGCGAACCAAGAGACCCAGTACTTC.

The chain carries TRBV4-1 and TRBJ1-2; D remains unclear. The CDR3 totals 14 residues. Germline loops: CDR1 MGHRA, CDR2 YSYEKL. V was pared by 0 bases and J by 8 bases, with 13 bases between. CDR3 in DNA: TGCGCCAGCAGCCAAGAATTCGGGGTGAAAGGCTACACCTTC. Translated: CASSQEFGVKGYTF.

This chain joins TRBV7-9 and TRBJ2-5, with 8 positions matching TRBD1. Unmatched junction bases numbered 2, after V lost 3 bases and J lost 2 bases. The CDR3 is made up of 14 amino acids. CDR1 and CDR2 (germline): SEHNR, FQNEAQ (reference sequence). This CDR3 is CASSFNRGQETQYF. Here the CDR3 DNA reads TGTGCCAGCAGCTTTAACAGGGGGCAAGAGACCCAGTACTTC.

This clone appeared a single time. The chain employs TRBV19 and TRBJ1-2; D not certain. Germline CDR1 LNHDA, CDR2 SQIVND (reference sequence). CDR3 size: 11 residues. The germline V and J ends were trimmed by 6 bases and 2 bases, with 4 bases remaining between them. CDR3 region: CASSINYGYTF. CDR3 nucleotides: TGTGCCAGTAGCATCAACTATGGCTACACCTTC.

J is TRBJ2-7 and V is TRBV14; 8 nucleotides agree with TRBD2. The V and J ends lost 6 bases and 5 bases, in that order; junction bases with no gene match: 9. CDR3 length equals 14 residues. The V gene's germline CDR1 is SGHDN and CDR2 FVKESK. The CDR3 DNA reads TGTGCCAGCAGTCTCGGCGGGGGGCTAAACGAGCAGTACTTC. Translated, it gives CASSLGGGLNEQYF. Filled out from reference TRBV14 and TRBJ2-7, the complete variable domain reads EAGVTQFPSHSVIEKGQTVTLRCDPISGHDNLYWYRRVMGKEIKFLLHFVKESKQDESGMPNNRFLAERTGGTYSTLKVQPAELEDSGVYFCASSLGGGLNEQYFGPGTRLTVT.

The V gene is TRBV4-1, the J gene TRBJ2-5; D might be TRBD2 (5 bases). V gave up 1 base and J gave up 3 bases, with 24 bases separating them. CDR3 length equals 19 residues. Germline V gene data show CDR1 as MGHRA and CDR2 as YSYEKL. The CDR3 region has the DNA TGCGCCAGCAGCCAAGTTGGGCCCGGGGAGCGATGGAAAAAAGAGACCCAGTACTTC. Translated: CASSQVGPGERWKKETQYF.

This chain connects TRBV10-3 to TRBJ2-7; tentatively, D is TRBD2 (6 bases). There are 11 residues in the CDR3. The ends were cut back, 7 bases at V and 6 bases at J, with 10 bases in the middle. Looked up from germline, CDR1 is ENHRY and CDR2 is SYGVKD. The CDR3 DNA sequence: TGTGCCATCACTAAGGAGGGCGAGCAGTACTTC. Translation gives CAITKEGEQYF.

The V gene is TRBV14, the J gene TRBJ1-2; D gene unclear. The V and J ends lost 5 bases and 0 bases respectively, with 7 bases between them. CDR3 size: 13 residues. Germline assignment: CDR1 SGHDN and CDR2 FVKESK. The CDR3 nucleotides read TGTGCCAGCAGCGAAACAGCTAACTATGGCTACACCTTC. Translating it yields CASSETANYGYTF.

The chain is built from TRBV7-9 and TRBJ2-1; D unresolved. Germline V gene data show CDR1 as SEHNR and CDR2 as FQNEAQ (reference sequence). Trimming pared 0 bases from V and 10 bases from J, leaving 7 bases between. The CDR3 has 12 residues. CDR3 nucleotides: TGTGCCAGCAGCTTAGCAGTAACAGAGCAGTTCTTC. Protein: CASSLAVTEQFF.

The chain has TRBV6-5 and TRBJ1-4; D is undetermined. This CDR3 region has 12 residues. With 4 bases removed from V and 4 bases from J, the gap between germline ends came to 4 bases. Germline assignment: CDR1 MNHEY and CDR2 SVGAGI. This CDR3 is CASSSVNEKLFF. The CDR3 coding sequence is TGTGCCAGCAGTTCGGTTAATGAAAAACTGTTTTTT.